This T cell receptor (beta chain) was documented in a study of T cell changes during pregnancy in multiple sclerosis. Germline V gives CDR1 MNHEY, CDR2 SMNVEV (reference sequence). Between the trimmed V and J ends, which lost 8 bases and 4 bases, there was a span of 17 bases. This CDR3 has 14 amino acids. Profiling relied on immunoSEQ multiplex PCR, and the TCRdb table lists in-frame clones only, not all of them. The profile shows tens of thousands of clones, 92% of them singletons. V and J are TRBV27 and TRBJ1-2; D ambiguous. The starting material was peripheral blood, obtained in the first trimester of pregnancy. The origin of this receptor is a female donor with multiple sclerosis, enrolled in a pregnancy study. As DNA, the CDR3 is TGTGCCAGCGAGCCCACGGGATTTGGCTATGGCTACACCTTC. Residues: CASEPTGFGYGYTF.